This T cell receptor (beta chain) came from a study of shared T cell receptors in the human thymus. Repertoires were generated with immunoSEQ multiplex PCR, while TCRdb's copy carries only in-frame clones and drops some. Of some 720,000 clones in the sample, roughly 90% were seen once. The same specimen was also included in a second study, on human thymus T cells. Per that study: Healthy Finnish infants undergoing corrective surgery for congenital heart defects were the donors. Resections that were taken during corrective heart surgery supplied the thymus tissue. Biased V and J segment usage appeared in thymus and peripheral blood. Overlap was high between thymic repertoires from unrelated individuals, as reported in related research.

The TCR was taken from a boy in the first two years of life with a congenital heart defect. The material sequenced was thymocytes.

In DNA form, the CDR3 reads TGCAGCGCGGGAGGCGGAGATACGCAGTATTTT. Protein sequence: CSAGGGDTQYF. The V and J genes are TRBV29-1 and TRBJ2-3; 7 bases map to TRBD2. The V and J ends lost 7 bases and 5 bases, in that order; junction bases with no gene match: 3. The CDR3 extends over 11 amino acids. Per germline, CDR1 SQVTM and CDR2 ANQGSEA.